A single sample is the source of the 7 T cell receptor beta chains below, sequenced in a study of cytomegalovirus exposure and HLA in healthy donors. Some clones are missing from TCRdb's copy, which holds only in-frame ones; the method was immunoSEQ multiplex PCR. The sample includes roughly 110,000 clones, roughly 90% of them seen just once. Sequences were obtained from PBMCs. Source of these receptors: a woman between 18 and 29 years old in good health and CMV-seropositive.

V gene TRBV5-5 combines with J gene TRBJ2-5; no firm D call. CDR1 SGHKS and CDR2 YYEKEE come from the germline V gene (reference sequence). This CDR3 region has 14 residues. V dropped 2 bases and J dropped 3 bases, with 11 bases sitting between them. The CDR3 spells CASSFGSRKETQYF. DNA for the CDR3: TGTGCCAGCAGCTTCGGATCTAGGAAAGAGACCCAGTACTTC.

This clone was counted a single time. DNA of the CDR3: TGTGCCAGCAGCTTAAAATTTAGCGTAAATGAGCAGTTCTTC. Protein: CASSLKFSVNEQFF. The chain links TRBV7-2 to TRBJ2-1; D is possibly TRBD2 (5 bases). CDR1 and CDR2 from the germline V gene are SGHTA and FQGNSA. The CDR3 runs 14 residues. Deletions cut 2 bases from V and 7 bases from J, with 12 bases between.

This chain links TRBV5-1 with TRBJ2-5; 8 bases fit TRBD2. CDR1 and CDR2 from the germline V gene are SGHRS and YFSETQ. This CDR3 is built from 14 residues. Trimming removed 0 bases from V and 4 bases from J; junction bases left unmatched: 2. The CDR3 DNA reads as TGCGCCAGCAGCTTGGTGAGCGGGGGAGAGACCCAGTACTTC. Translation gives CASSLVSGGETQYF.

The chain links TRBV19 to TRBJ2-1, with TRBD2 matching 10 bases. Germline lookup yields CDR1 LNHDA and CDR2 SQIVND (reference sequence). CDR3 length: 17 amino acids. V shed 4 bases, J shed 5 bases, and the junction held 11 bases outside the gene matches. The CDR3 DNA sequence: TGTGCCAGTAGTAGGGCTAGCGGGGGCCCTGGGCACAATGAGCAGTTCTTC. The encoded protein is CASSRASGGPGHNEQFF.

The V call is TRBV28, the J call TRBJ2-1, with D maybe TRBD1 (5 bases). The CDR3 length is 12 residues. V was clipped by 2 bases and J by 10 bases, with 9 bases between them. Germline values: CDR1 MDHEN, CDR2 SYDVKM. The CDR3, as DNA: TGTGCCAGCAGTTTAAAGGGGTTCGAGCAGTTCTTC. It codes for CASSLKGFEQFF.

The V call is TRBV28, the J call TRBJ1-6; 7 nucleotides line up with TRBD1. Germline-derived CDR1 and CDR2 are MDHEN and SYDVKM. This CDR3 is built from 15 residues. Trimming cost V 8 bases and J 4 bases; bases outside gene matches: 8. CDR3 bases: TGTGCCAGCTCCACCGGGGACAGATATAATTCACCCCTCCACTTT. Its protein product is CASSTGDRYNSPLHF.

The chain links TRBV6-6 to TRBJ2-2; no clear D gene. This CDR3 has 13 residues. In germline, CDR1 is MNHNY, CDR2 SVGAGI (reference sequence). Trimming left V 7 bases short and J 0 bases short, with 6 bases between. This chain's CDR3 is CASKTPNTGELFF. CDR3 nucleotide sequence: TGTGCCAGCAAGACTCCGAACACCGGGGAGCTGTTTTTT.